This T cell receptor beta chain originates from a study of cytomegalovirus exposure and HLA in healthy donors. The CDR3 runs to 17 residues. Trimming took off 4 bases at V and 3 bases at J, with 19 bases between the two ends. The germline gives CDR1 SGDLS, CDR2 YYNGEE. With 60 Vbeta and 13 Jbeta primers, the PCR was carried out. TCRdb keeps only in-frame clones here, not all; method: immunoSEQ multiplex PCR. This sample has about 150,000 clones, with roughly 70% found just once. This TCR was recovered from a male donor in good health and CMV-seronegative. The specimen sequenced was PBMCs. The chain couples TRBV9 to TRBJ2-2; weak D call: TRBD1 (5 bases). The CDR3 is CASSFGRDYQDTGELFF. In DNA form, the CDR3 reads TGTGCCAGCAGCTTTGGCAGGGATTATCAGGACACCGGGGAGCTGTTTTTT.